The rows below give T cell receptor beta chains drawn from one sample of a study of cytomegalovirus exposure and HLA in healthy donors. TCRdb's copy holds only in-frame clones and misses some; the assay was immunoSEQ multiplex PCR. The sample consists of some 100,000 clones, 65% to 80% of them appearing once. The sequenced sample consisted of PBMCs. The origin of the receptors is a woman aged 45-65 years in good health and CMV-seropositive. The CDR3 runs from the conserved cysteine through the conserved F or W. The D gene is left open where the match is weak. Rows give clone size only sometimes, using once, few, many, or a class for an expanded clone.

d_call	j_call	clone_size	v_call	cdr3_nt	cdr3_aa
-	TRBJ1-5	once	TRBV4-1	TGCGCCAGCAGCCATTTCGGGACACCGAAGGCGCCCCAGCATTTT	CASSHFGTPKAPQHF
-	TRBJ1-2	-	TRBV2	TGTGCCACCCCCGGGGAAATTTTCCTTCAGGGCTACACCTTC	CATPGEIFLQGYTF
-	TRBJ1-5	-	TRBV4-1	TGCGCCAGCAGCCAAGATCTAGTCAATCAGCCCCAGCATTTT	CASSQDLVNQPQHF
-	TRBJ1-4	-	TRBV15	TGTGCCACCAGCAGAGATCCCTTAACAGGAACAACTAATGAAAAACTGTTTTTT	CATSRDPLTGTTNEKLFF
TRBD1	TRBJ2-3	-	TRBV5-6	TGTGCCAGCAGCTTAGGTAGTATCCCAGGGGGAAATATAGATACGCAGTATTTT	CASSLGSIPGGNIDTQYF
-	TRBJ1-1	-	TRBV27	TGTGCCAGCAGTTCGCCGGGACATGGAGCTTTCTTT	CASSSPGHGAFF
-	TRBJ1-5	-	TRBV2	TGTGCCAGCACCTTACAGGGTCGGAATCAGCCCCAGCATTTT	CASTLQGRNQPQHF
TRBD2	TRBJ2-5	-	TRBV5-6	TGTGCCACCTGGACTAGCGGGAGTTCAGAGACCCAGTACTTC	CATWTSGSSETQYF
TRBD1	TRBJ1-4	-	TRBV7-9	TGTGCCAGCGTCCGGGACAGGGGGCAATTGGATGAAAAACTGTTTTTT	CASVRDRGQLDEKLFF
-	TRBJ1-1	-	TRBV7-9	TGTGCCAGCAGCCCACCCCGGGTTGATGAAGCTTTCTTT	CASSPPRVDEAFF
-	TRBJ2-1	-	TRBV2	TGTGCCAGCAGTGAACCCGACAGGCCTAATGAGCAGTTCTTC	CASSEPDRPNEQFF